This T cell receptor beta chain was recovered during a study of T cell repertoires in cytomegalovirus infection. V dropped 6 bases and J dropped 4; count of bases not matched to a gene: 8. This CDR3 is built from 14 residues. Germline V gene data show CDR1 as MDHEN and CDR2 as SYDVKM. TCRdb reanalysed the reads using MiXCR and keeps one entry per CDR3 protein. This sample has 200,000 to 300,000 distinct CDR3 sequences, with about 12% found just once. This clonotype was found many times. The sequence came from a human donor in good health (CMV status not recorded). Some clones in this sample may be carry-over from other donors' samples. Material: PBMCs. This chain uses TRBV28 with TRBJ1-2; 7 bases align to TRBD1. CDR3 bases: TGTGCCAGCAGGCGACAGGGAAGTCCCTATGGCTACACCTTC. It yields the protein CASRRQGSPYGYTF.